These 18 T cell receptor beta chains came from one sample sequenced in a study of blood T cell repertoires in COVID-19. The table came from immunoSEQ multiplex PCR; TCRdb's copy has only in-frame clones and leaves some out. The sample lists some 460,000 clones; around 88% were seen once. Material: peripheral blood. These receptors all come from a woman aged 25 to 45 with acute or convalescent COVID-19.

The chain combines TRBV7-9 with TRBJ2-3, with 8 bases fitting TRBD2. CDR1 is SEHNR, CDR2 FQNEAQ, per germline (reference sequence). V gave up 9 bases and J gave up 7 bases; unmatched junction bases: 12. This CDR3 region has 14 residues. CDR3 sequence (DNA): TGTGCCAGTGAAGCGGGGGCCCGGTTGAATACGCAGTATTTT. This translates into CASEAGARLNTQYF.

The CDR3 loop reads CARGQGLKYNQPQHF. The CDR3 coding sequence is TGTGCCAGAGGACAGGGGCTTAAGTACAATCAGCCCCAGCATTTT. V gene TRBV10-3 combines with J gene TRBJ1-5; the match to TRBD1 covers 9 bases. V shed 10 bases and J 3 bases; nucleotides not matched to a gene: 10. Germline loops: CDR1 ENHRY, CDR2 SYGVKD. The CDR3 totals 15 residues.

The chain recombines TRBV4-1 with TRBJ2-5, with 11 positions matching TRBD1. V shed 5 bases, J shed 5 bases, and the junction held 7 bases outside the gene matches. This CDR3 spans 15 amino acids. Germline V gene data show CDR1 as MGHRA and CDR2 as YSYEKL. CDR3 sequence: CASSARDRGLETQYF. In DNA, the CDR3 is TGCGCCAGCAGCGCTCGGGACAGGGGGTTGGAGACCCAGTACTTC.

The rearrangement links TRBV21-1 to TRBJ2-3; TRBD2 is the table's D call, not checked against the DNA. TRBV21-1 counts as a pseudogene. This CDR3 has 15 amino acids. CDR3 nucleotide sequence: TGTGCCAGCATCGGGACTAGCGGATACACAGATACGCAGTATTTT. It specifies CASIGTSGYTDTQYF.

This sequence joins TRBV7-9 and TRBJ2-1; TRBD2 agrees at 10 bases. Trimming took 5 bases from V and 7 from J; bases not matched to a gene: 5. The germline V gene has CDR1 SEHNR and CDR2 FQNEAQ (reference sequence). The CDR3 contains 14 residues. CDR3 protein: CASSVLAGVNEQFF. CDR3 coding DNA: TGTGCCAGCAGCGTCCTAGCGGGGGTTAATGAGCAGTTCTTC. The full variable domain, completed using reference TRBV7-9 and TRBJ2-1, is DTGVSQNPRHKITKRGQNVTFRCDPISEHNRLYWYRQTLGQGPEFLTYFQNEAQLEKSRLLSDRFSAERPKGSFSTLEIQRTEQGDSAMYLCASSVLAGVNEQFFGPGTRLTVL.

V usage is TRBV2 and J usage is TRBJ1-4; a possible D gene is TRBD1 (5 bases). Germline assignment: CDR1 SNHLY and CDR2 FYNNEI. The length of the CDR3 is 14 residues. Trimming cost V 8 bases and J 8 bases, with 18 bases left between them. CDR3 nucleotide sequence: TGTGCCAGCCGTCGACAGCCCCTAAACGAAAAACTGTTTTTT. Its translation: CASRRQPLNEKLFF. The full variable domain, with the rest looked up from reference TRBV2 and TRBJ1-4, is EPEVTQTPSHQVTQMGQEVILRCVPISNHLYFYWYRQILGQKVEFLVSFYNNEISEKSEIFDDQFSVERPDGSNFTLKIRSTKLEDSAMYFCASRRQPLNEKLFFGSGTQLSVL.

This sequence joins TRBV2 and TRBJ1-3; 9 nucleotides match TRBD1. This CDR3 region has 15 residues. J gave up 3 bases and V 7 bases, and 7 bases lay outside the gene matches. Germline V gene lookup returns CDR1 SNHLY and CDR2 FYNNEI. CDR3 loop: CASTRQGGGGNTIYF. The DNA of the CDR3 is TGTGCCAGCACCCGACAGGGGGGGGGTGGAAACACCATATATTTT.

The J gene is TRBJ2-1, the V gene TRBV27, with D possibly matching TRBD2 (6 bases). Germline CDR1 and CDR2: MNHEY and SMNVEV (reference sequence). V was pared by 5 bases and J by 6 bases, with 17 bases between. This CDR3 comprises 15 residues. The CDR3 coding sequence is TGTGCCAGCAGTCTCTACCCGACTAGTCGCAATGAGCAGTTCTTC. Its translation is CASSLYPTSRNEQFF.

This clone was counted a single time. J is TRBJ1-6 and V is TRBV28; 8 bases map to TRBD1. The CDR3 is 15 residues long. Germline lookup yields CDR1 MDHEN and CDR2 SYDVKM. The V and J ends lost 6 bases and 8 bases, in that order; junction bases with no gene match: 9. The CDR3 nucleotides read TGTGCCAGCAGCCGACCGGGACAGGTCTATTCACCCCTCCACTTT. Its translation: CASSRPGQVYSPLHF.

The chain links TRBV7-8 to TRBJ1-1, with 9 positions matching TRBD1. CDR3 length equals 18 residues. J was trimmed by 3 bases and V by 1 base; bases with no gene match: 12. The germline CDR1 and CDR2 sequences are SGHVS and FQNEAQ. CDR3 DNA sequence: TGTGCCAGCAGCTTAGGTCCCCCGTGGGACAGGGTACACACTGAAGCTTTCTTT. Amino acid sequence: CASSLGPPWDRVHTEAFF.

Only a few counts were recorded for this clone. The gene calls are TRBV30 and TRBJ2-1; weak D call: TRBD1 (5 bases). Germline-derived CDR1 and CDR2 are GTSNPN and SVGIG (reference sequence). V was clipped by 0 bases and J by 8 bases, with 17 bases between them. The CDR3 consists of 15 residues. The CDR3 is CAWSVVGVVHDEQFF. The CDR3 DNA sequence: TGTGCCTGGAGTGTGGTAGGGGTTGTTCACGATGAGCAGTTCTTC.

For the CDR3, the DNA is TGTGCCAGCAGTTATCAGGGTTCGGTCACCGGGGAGCTGTTTTTT. Translating gives CASSYQGSVTGELFF. The chain uses TRBV6-9 and TRBJ2-2, with D maybe TRBD1 (5 bases). CDR1 MNHGY and CDR2 SVAAGI come from the germline V gene. CDR3 size: 15 residues. The V end lost 2 bases, the J end lost 4 bases, and 11 bases lay between the germline ends.

This clone was recorded only once. The chain links TRBV5-1 to TRBJ1-6; 8 positions match TRBD1. There are 16 residues in the CDR3. Germline V gives CDR1 SGHRS, CDR2 YFSETQ. V lost 2 bases and J lost 8; bases outside the gene matches: 9. The CDR3 coding sequence is TGCGCCAGCAGCTTATACCCGGGACAGGAGGATTCACCCCTCCACTTT. This encodes CASSLYPGQEDSPLHF.

V is TRBV19 and J is TRBJ1-4; D gene unclear. The length of the CDR3 is 15 residues. Deletions cut 6 bases from V and 6 bases from J, with 17 bases between. Germline V gene lookup returns CDR1 LNHDA and CDR2 SQIVND (reference sequence). The CDR3 sequence is CASRRSGGRDEKLFF. The CDR3, as DNA: TGTGCCAGTAGGCGGAGTGGAGGGCGGGATGAAAAACTGTTTTTT.

The genes are TRBV11-2 and TRBJ1-1, with a possible D match to TRBD1 (5 bases). Deletions cut 1 base from V and 5 bases from J, with 17 bases between. This CDR3 contains 16 residues. CDR1 and CDR2 from the germline V gene are SGHAT and FQNNGV. The CDR3 spells CASSLVGGRTRTEAFF. DNA of the CDR3: TGTGCCAGCAGCTTAGTGGGGGGAAGAACACGGACTGAAGCTTTCTTT.

In its sample, this clone was seen a few times. The rearrangement links TRBV7-2 to TRBJ2-1; 7 bases map to TRBD2. Germline V gene sequence: CDR1 SGHTA, CDR2 FQGNSA. J gave up 5 bases and V 2 bases, and 3 bases lay outside the gene matches. This CDR3 is 14 amino acids long. The CDR3 is CASSLTAGNNEQFF. The CDR3 bases are TGTGCCAGCAGCTTAACAGCGGGAAACAATGAGCAGTTCTTC.

This clone was seen only once. The V call is TRBV5-4, the J call TRBJ2-1; 10 bases agree with TRBD1. The CDR3 is made up of 16 amino acids. V trimming: 3 bases; J trimming: 6 bases; junction bases outside the gene matches: 9. The germline V gene has CDR1 SGHNT and CDR2 YYREEE (reference sequence). The CDR3 DNA reads as TGTGCCAGCAGCTCTCCTGGGACAGGGGATGGCAATGAGCAGTTCTTC. Amino acid sequence: CASSSPGTGDGNEQFF. The variable domain in full, completed from reference TRBV5-4 and TRBJ2-1, reads ETGVTQSPTHLIKTRGQQVTLRCSSQSGHNTVSWYQQALGQGPQFIFQYYREEENGRGNFPPRFSGLQFPNYSSELNVNALELDDSALYLCASSSPGTGDGNEQFFGPGTRLTVL.

The CDR3 reads CASSFSVLGVSYEQYF. In nucleotides, the CDR3 is TGTGCCAGCAGTTTCTCCGTTCTTGGAGTCTCCTACGAGCAGTACTTC. The gene calls are TRBV28 and TRBJ2-7; D remains ambiguous. Trimming stripped 3 bases from V and 0 bases from J, with 15 bases between. This CDR3 is built from 16 residues. The germline CDR1 and CDR2 sequences are MDHEN and SYDVKM.